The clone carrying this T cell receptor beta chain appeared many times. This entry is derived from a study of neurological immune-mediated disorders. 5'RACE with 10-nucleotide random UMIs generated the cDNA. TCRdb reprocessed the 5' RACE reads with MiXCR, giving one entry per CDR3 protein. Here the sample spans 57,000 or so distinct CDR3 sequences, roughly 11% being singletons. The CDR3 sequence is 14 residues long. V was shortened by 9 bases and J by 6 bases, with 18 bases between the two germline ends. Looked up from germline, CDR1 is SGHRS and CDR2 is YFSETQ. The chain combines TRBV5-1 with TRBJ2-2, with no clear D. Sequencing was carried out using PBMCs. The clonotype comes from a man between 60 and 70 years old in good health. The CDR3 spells CATSTTTPAGELFF. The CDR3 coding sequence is TGCGCCACCTCAACCACCACTCCTGCCGGGGAGCTGTTTTTT.